This entry lists 13 T cell receptor beta chains sequenced from one sample in a study of control samples from healthy donors and cancer patients. TCRdb's copy holds only in-frame clones and misses some; the assay was immunoSEQ multiplex PCR. The repertoire holds about 110,000 clones, roughly 79% seen once, with about 7% in the top ten. Material: blood. The source of these receptors is a man aged 18 to 30 in good health.

The rearrangement joins TRBV13 to TRBJ2-7, with 8 bases aligning to TRBD2. The CDR3 covers 15 residues. With V trimmed by 1 base and J by 5 bases, 7 bases remained unmatched. Germline values: CDR1 PRHDT, CDR2 FYEKMQ (reference sequence). CDR3 loop: CASSLARGGRHEQYF. The CDR3 coding sequence is TGTGCCAGCAGCTTAGCTCGCGGGGGGCGGCACGAGCAGTACTTC.

The V and J genes are TRBV12-2 and TRBJ2-6; TRBD1 is the table's D call, not checked against the DNA. TRBV12-2 is assigned pseudogene status. CDR3 length: 18 amino acids. The DNA of the CDR3 is TGTGCAAGTCGGGGATCGGACAGTCATCGCTCTGGGGCCAACGTCCTGACTTTC. Translated: CASRGSDSHRSGANVLTF.

The rearrangement uses TRBV2 and TRBJ1-1, with 7 nucleotides matching TRBD1. CDR1 is SNHLY, CDR2 FYNNEI, per germline. With 8 bases clipped from V and 4 bases from J, the junction kept 13 bases outside the gene matches. The CDR3 has 15 amino acids. DNA for the CDR3: TGTGCCAGCTGCTTCGGGCAGGGGGTGGGCACTGAAGCTTTCTTT. Translation gives CASCFGQGVGTEAFF.

The rearrangement uses TRBV9 and TRBJ1-3, with D unclear. Trimming left V 3 bases short and J 5 bases short, with 15 bases between. CDR1 SGDLS and CDR2 YYNGEE come from the germline V gene. The CDR3 has 15 amino acids. The CDR3 nucleotides read TGTGCCAGCAGCGCCCCTGGGATCGGTAGAAACACCATATATTTT. This gives the protein CASSAPGIGRNTIYF.

This clone showed up just a few times. The chain recombines TRBV3-1 (or the pseudogene TRBV3-2) with TRBJ1-1, with D possibly TRBD1 on 6 matching bases. Trimming took 0 bases from V and 6 from J, leaving 14 bases between them. The CDR3 sequence is 15 residues long. Per the germline V gene, CDR1 is LGHDT and CDR2 is YNNKEL (reference sequence). Here the CDR3 reads CASSQDHSGAPEAFF. CDR3 sequence (DNA): TGTGCCAGCAGCCAAGATCATTCGGGGGCCCCTGAAGCTTTCTTT.

The chain's CDR3 is CASSGRDRGTGELFF. Written as DNA, the CDR3 is TGTGCCAGCAGTGGAAGGGACAGGGGAACCGGGGAGCTGTTTTTT. This chain connects TRBV25-1 to TRBJ2-2; TRBD1 aligns across 10 bases. This CDR3 has 15 amino acids. V lost 4 bases to trimming and J lost 5 bases; unmatched junction nucleotides: 4. Germline V gene sequence: CDR1 MGHDK, CDR2 SYGVNS.

The gene calls are TRBV5-6 and TRBJ2-7; D is tentatively TRBD1 or TRBD2 (5 bases each). V gave up 0 bases and J gave up 4 bases, with 17 bases separating them. CDR1 is SGHDT and CDR2 is YYEEEE in the germline V gene. The CDR3 extends over 16 amino acids. CDR3 protein: CASSLVRGALGYEQYV. CDR3 bases: TGTGCCAGCAGCTTGGTCCGAGGGGCCTTGGGATACGAGCAGTACGTC.

The genes are TRBV25-1 and TRBJ1-5; possibly TRBD1 for D (5 bases). In germline, CDR1 is MGHDK, CDR2 SYGVNS. V lost 3 bases and J lost 1, with 13 bases in between. The CDR3 runs to 16 residues. The CDR3 sequence: CASSEAQGESNQPQHF. The CDR3 DNA is TGTGCCAGCAGTGAGGCCCAGGGTGAGAGCAATCAGCCCCAGCATTTT.

CDR3 region: CASSASWASYEQYF. The CDR3 bases are TGTGCCAGCAGTGCCTCGTGGGCCTCCTACGAGCAGTACTTC. J is TRBJ2-7 and V is TRBV2; D is unclear. CDR3 length equals 14 residues. The germline V and J ends were trimmed by 4 bases and 0 bases, with 10 bases remaining between them. Germline V CDR1 and CDR2: SNHLY, FYNNEI. The entire variable domain, with the rest obtained from reference TRBV2 and TRBJ2-7, is as follows: EPEVTQTPSHQVTQMGQEVILRCVPISNHLYFYWYRQILGQKVEFLVSFYNNEISEKSEIFDDQFSVERPDGSNFTLKIRSTKLEDSAMYFCASSASWASYEQYFGPGTRLTVT.

This chain joins TRBV9 and TRBJ2-1, with D tentatively TRBD1 (5 bases). The CDR3 spans 17 residues. V was cut by 4 bases and J by 0 bases, with 17 bases left in between. Germline V gene lookup returns CDR1 SGDLS and CDR2 YYNGEE. The CDR3 loop reads CASSRGHPSSSYNEQFF. The CDR3 DNA reads TGTGCCAGCAGCCGCGGACATCCGTCTAGCTCCTACAATGAGCAGTTCTTC.

The rearrangement uses TRBV4-2 and TRBJ1-2, with D possibly TRBD1 on 6 matching bases. CDR3 length: 13 amino acids. Germline CDR1 reads LGHNA; CDR2 reads YNFKEQ. V dropped 4 bases and J dropped 6 bases, with 12 bases sitting between them. CDR3 in amino acids: CASSRTDSNGYTF. The CDR3 nucleotides read TGTGCCAGCAGCCGTACGGACAGTAATGGCTACACCTTC.

The chain is built from TRBV2 and TRBJ2-5; tentatively, D is TRBD2 (6 bases). Trimming left V 7 bases short and J 5 bases short, with 20 bases between. The CDR3 totals 15 residues. CDR1 is SNHLY and CDR2 is FYNNEI in the germline V gene. This CDR3 reads CASNTRWAGRETQYF. The CDR3 DNA reads as TGTGCCAGCAATACGAGGTGGGCGGGGCGGGAGACCCAGTACTTC.

In its sample, this clone was seen a few times. V usage is TRBV24-1 and J usage is TRBJ2-5, with 12 nucleotides matching TRBD1. CDR3 length: 15 amino acids. Germline CDR1 reads KGHDR; CDR2 reads SFDVKD. J was trimmed by 9 bases and V by 3 bases; bases with no gene match: 7. CDR3 in amino acids: CATSDPGTGGRAQYF. Here the CDR3 DNA reads TGTGCCACCAGTGATCCCGGGACAGGGGGCAGGGCCCAGTACTTC.